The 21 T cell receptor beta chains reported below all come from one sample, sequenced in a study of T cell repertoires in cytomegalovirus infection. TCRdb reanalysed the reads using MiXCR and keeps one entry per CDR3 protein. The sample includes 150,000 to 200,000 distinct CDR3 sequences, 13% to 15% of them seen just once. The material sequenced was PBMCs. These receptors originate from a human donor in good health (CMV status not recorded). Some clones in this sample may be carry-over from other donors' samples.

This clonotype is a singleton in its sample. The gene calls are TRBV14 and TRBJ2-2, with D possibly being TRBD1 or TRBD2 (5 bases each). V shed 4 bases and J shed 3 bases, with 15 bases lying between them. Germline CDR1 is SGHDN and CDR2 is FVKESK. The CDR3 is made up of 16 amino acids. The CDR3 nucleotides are TGTGCCAGCAGCCTCCGGGACCCACGGGACACCGGGGAGCTGTTTTTT. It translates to CASSLRDPRDTGELFF. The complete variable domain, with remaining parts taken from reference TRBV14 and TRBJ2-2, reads EAGVTQFPSHSVIEKGQTVTLRCDPISGHDNLYWYRRVMGKEIKFLLHFVKESKQDESGMPNNRFLAERTGGTYSTLKVQPAELEDSGVYFCASSLRDPRDTGELFFGEGSRLTVL.

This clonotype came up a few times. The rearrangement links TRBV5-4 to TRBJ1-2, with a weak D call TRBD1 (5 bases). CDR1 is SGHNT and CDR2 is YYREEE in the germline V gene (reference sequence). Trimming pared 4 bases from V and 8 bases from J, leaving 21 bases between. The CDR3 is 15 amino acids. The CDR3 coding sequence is TGTGCCAGCAGCACCGAGGGACTTACAGGAACCGGCTACACCTTC. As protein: CASSTEGLTGTGYTF. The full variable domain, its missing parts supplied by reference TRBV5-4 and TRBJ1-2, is ETGVTQSPTHLIKTRGQQVTLRCSSQSGHNTVSWYQQALGQGPQFIFQYYREEENGRGNFPPRFSGLQFPNYSSELNVNALELDDSALYLCASSTEGLTGTGYTFGSGTRLTVV.

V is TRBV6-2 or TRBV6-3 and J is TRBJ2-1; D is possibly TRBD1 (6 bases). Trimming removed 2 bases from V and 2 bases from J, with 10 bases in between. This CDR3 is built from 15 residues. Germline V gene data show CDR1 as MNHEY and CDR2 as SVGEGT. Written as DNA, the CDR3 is TGTGCCAGCAGTTACGTGGGGGCTCCCTACAATGAGCAGTTCTTC. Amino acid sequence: CASSYVGAPYNEQFF.

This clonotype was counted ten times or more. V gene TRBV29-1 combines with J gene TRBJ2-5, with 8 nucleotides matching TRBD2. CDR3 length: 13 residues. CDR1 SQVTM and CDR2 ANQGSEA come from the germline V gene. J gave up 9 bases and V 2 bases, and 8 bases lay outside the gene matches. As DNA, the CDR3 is TGCAGCGTTGAAATGATTAGCGGGGAGGCCCAGTACTTC. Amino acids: CSVEMISGEAQYF.

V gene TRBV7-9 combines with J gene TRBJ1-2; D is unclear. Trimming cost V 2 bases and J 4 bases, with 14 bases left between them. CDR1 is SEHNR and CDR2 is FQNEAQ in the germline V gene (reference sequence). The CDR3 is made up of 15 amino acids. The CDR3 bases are TGTGCCAGCAGCTTATTGCGCCCGGGAAGCTATGGCTACACCTTC. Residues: CASSLLRPGSYGYTF. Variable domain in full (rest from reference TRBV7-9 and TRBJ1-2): DTGVSQNPRHKITKRGQNVTFRCDPISEHNRLYWYRQTLGQGPEFLTYFQNEAQLEKSRLLSDRFSAERPKGSFSTLEIQRTEQGDSAMYLCASSLLRPGSYGYTFGSGTRLTVV.

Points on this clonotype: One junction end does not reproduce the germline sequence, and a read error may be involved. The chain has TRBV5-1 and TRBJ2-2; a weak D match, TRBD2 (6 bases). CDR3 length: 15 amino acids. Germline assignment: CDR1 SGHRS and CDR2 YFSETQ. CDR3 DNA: TGCGCCAGCAGCCCAGGACACCAGAACACCGGGGGGCTGTTTTTT. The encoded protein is CASSPGHQNTGGLFF.

Here the CDR3 reads CASSLVALELFF. CDR3 nucleotide sequence: TGTGCCAGCAGCTTAGTAGCGTTGGAGCTGTTTTTT. V is TRBV7-2 and J is TRBJ2-2, with D possibly TRBD2 on 5 matching bases. The germline V gene has CDR1 SGHTA and CDR2 FQGNSA. The CDR3 sequence is 12 residues long. V was pared by 1 base and J by 10 bases, with 7 bases between.

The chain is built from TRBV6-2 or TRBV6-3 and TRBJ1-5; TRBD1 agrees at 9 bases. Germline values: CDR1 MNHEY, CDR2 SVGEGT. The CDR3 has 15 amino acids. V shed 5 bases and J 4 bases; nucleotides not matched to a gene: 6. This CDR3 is CASSGGQGPNQPQHF. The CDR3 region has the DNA TGTGCCAGCAGTGGAGGACAGGGGCCTAATCAGCCCCAGCATTTT.

CDR3 nucleotide sequence: TGTGCCAGCAGTTTTGGCGGGAGAGGGGTCGACGACAATGAGCAGTTCTTC. Translated: CASSFGGRGVDDNEQFF. The V gene is TRBV12-3 or TRBV12-4, the J gene TRBJ2-1; TRBD2 aligns across 7 bases. The V and J ends lost 3 bases and 5 bases, in that order; junction bases with no gene match: 13. This CDR3 region has 17 residues.

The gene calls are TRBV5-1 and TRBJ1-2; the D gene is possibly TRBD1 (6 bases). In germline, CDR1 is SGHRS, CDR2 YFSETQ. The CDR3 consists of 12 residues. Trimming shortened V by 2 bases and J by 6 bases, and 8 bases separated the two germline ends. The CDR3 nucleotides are TGCGCCAGCAGCTTCCAGGGGAATGGCTACACCTTC. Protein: CASSFQGNGYTF.

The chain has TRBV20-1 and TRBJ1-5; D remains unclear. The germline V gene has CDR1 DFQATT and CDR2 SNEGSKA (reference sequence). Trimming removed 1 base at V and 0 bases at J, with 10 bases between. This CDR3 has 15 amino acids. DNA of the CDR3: TGCAGTGCTAGAGCGAGGACCGATAGCAATCAGCCCCAGCATTTT. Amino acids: CSARARTDSNQPQHF.

Written as DNA, the CDR3 is TGCAGCGTTGACAGGGGGAACACCGGGGAGCTGTTTTTT. Protein: CSVDRGNTGELFF. This sequence joins TRBV29-1 and TRBJ2-2; D perhaps matches TRBD1 (6 bases). Trimming removed 3 bases at V and 1 base at J, with 6 bases between. The CDR3 sequence is 13 residues long. CDR1 and CDR2 (germline): SQVTM, ANQGSEA.

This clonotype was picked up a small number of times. CDR3 loop: CASSQYIYVAPTDYSNQPQHF. DNA for the CDR3: TGCGCCAGCAGTCAATATATTTATGTGGCCCCGACGGATTATAGCAATCAGCCCCAGCATTTT. J is TRBJ1-5 and V is TRBV23-1; unclear D gene. TRBV23-1 is placed among ORFs of uncertain function. CDR3 length: 21 residues. The V gene lost 1 base and the J gene lost 0 bases, with 25 bases spanning the gap.

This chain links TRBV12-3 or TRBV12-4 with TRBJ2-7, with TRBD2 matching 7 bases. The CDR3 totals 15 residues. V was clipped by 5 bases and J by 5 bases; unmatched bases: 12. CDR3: CASSPLAGVNNEQYF. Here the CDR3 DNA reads TGTGCCAGCAGTCCTCTTGCGGGAGTCAACAACGAGCAGTACTTC.

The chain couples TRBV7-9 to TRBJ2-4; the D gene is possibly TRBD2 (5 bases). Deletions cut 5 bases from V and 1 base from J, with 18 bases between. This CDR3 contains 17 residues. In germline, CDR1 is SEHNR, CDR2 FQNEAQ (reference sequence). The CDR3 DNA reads TGTGCCAGCAGCCCGTACCCCGGGGAAAGGGCCAAAAACATTCAGTACTTC. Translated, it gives CASSPYPGERAKNIQYF.

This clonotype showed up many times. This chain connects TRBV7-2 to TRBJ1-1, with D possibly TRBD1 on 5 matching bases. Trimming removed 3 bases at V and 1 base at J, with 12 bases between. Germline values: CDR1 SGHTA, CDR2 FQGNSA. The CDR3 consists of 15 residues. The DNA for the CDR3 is TGTGCCAGCAGCTTGAAGGGGAGTGGGAACACTGAAGCTTTCTTT. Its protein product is CASSLKGSGNTEAFF.

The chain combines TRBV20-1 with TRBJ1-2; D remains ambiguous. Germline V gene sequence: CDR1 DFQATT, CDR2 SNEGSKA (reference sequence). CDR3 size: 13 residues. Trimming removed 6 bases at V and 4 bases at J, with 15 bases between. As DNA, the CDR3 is TGCAGTGCCACCATTGGAGTGAGCTATGGCTACACCTTC. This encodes CSATIGVSYGYTF.

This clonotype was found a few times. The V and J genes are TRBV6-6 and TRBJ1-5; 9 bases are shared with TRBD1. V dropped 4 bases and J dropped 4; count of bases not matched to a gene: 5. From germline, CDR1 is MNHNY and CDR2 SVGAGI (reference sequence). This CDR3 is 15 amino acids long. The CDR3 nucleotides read TGTGCCAGCAGTTCGGACAGGGGCCCAAATCAGCCCCAGCATTTT. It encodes CASSSDRGPNQPQHF.

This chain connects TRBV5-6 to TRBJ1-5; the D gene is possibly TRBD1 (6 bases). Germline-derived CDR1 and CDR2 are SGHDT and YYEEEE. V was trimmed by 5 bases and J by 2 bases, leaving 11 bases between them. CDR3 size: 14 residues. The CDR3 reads CASSLGQRNQPQHF. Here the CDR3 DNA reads TGTGCCAGCAGTCTCGGACAGCGCAATCAGCCCCAGCATTTT.

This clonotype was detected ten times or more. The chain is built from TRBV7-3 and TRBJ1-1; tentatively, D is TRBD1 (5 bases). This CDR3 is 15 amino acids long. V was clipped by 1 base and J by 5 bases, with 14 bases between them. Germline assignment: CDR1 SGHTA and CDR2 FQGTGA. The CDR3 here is CASSLMGHEGTEAFF. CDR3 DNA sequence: TGTGCCAGCAGCTTAATGGGTCACGAGGGGACTGAAGCTTTCTTT.

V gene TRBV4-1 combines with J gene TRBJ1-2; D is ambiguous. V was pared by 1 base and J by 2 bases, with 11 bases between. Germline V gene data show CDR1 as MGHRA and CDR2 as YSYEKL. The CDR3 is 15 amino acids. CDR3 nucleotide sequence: TGCGCCAGCAGCCAAGGCAAGAGCCTGAACTATGGCTACACCTTC. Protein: CASSQGKSLNYGYTF.